This TCR beta chain comes out of a study of blood T cells in healthy people across ages. For the second PCR, which ran for about 6 to 11 cycles, a sample-barcoded 5' primer and a J-beta primer mix were used. Each CDR3 protein gets one entry after TCRdb re-called the 5' RACE reads with MiXCR. Of roughly 640,000 distinct CDR3 sequences listed, around 31% were seen once; the top ten hold approximately 14%. Between the trimmed V and J ends, which lost 2 bases and 8 bases, there was a span of 15 bases. The CDR3 length is 14 residues. Germline V gene data show CDR1 as SGHRS and CDR2 as YFSETQ. This sequence originates from an elderly woman in good health. The material sequenced was blood. The chain combines TRBV5-1 with TRBJ2-3; possibly TRBD1 for D (6 bases). The CDR3 DNA follows: TGCGCCAGCAGCTTTGGCCAGGGGCTTGGTACGCAGTATTTT. It translates to CASSFGQGLGTQYF.